A selection of T cell receptor beta chains follows, all from one sample in a study of T cell responses to AZD1222 COVID-19 vaccine. Measured with immunoSEQ multiplex PCR; TCRdb has only the in-frame clones, and not every one. Among 150,000 to 200,000 clones listed, more than 90% were seen once. Sequences were derived from peripheral blood, sampled 28 days after the second dose of the MenACWY control vaccine. All receptors derive from an adult who received the MenACWY meningococcal vaccine as a control. Both conserved end residues are part of each CDR3. A D gene is named only where the DNA matches it firmly. Size is omitted from some rows. Given values are once, few, many or a class for expanded clones.

d_gene	j_gene	v_gene	abundance	CDR3nt	CDR3aa
NA	TRBJ2-2	TRBV4-1	NA	TGCGCCAGCAGCCAAGGAGTCGGGGAGCTGTTTTTT	CASSQGVGELFF
NA	TRBJ2-1	TRBV2	NA	TGTGCCAGCAGTGGGTCGGAGGTGCCTCGCAATGAGCAGTTCTTC	CASSGSEVPRNEQFF
NA	TRBJ2-5	TRBV21-1	NA	TGTGCCAGCAGCAAAGTGTCTAGCGGAAACCAAGAGACCCAGTACTTC	CASSKVSSGNQETQYF
NA	TRBJ2-1	TRBV9	NA	TGTGCCAGCAGCGTTCACCTCACAGGTCTCTCCTACAATGAGCAGTTCTTC	CASSVHLTGLSYNEQFF
NA	TRBJ1-1	TRBV5-1	once	TGCGCCAGCAGCTTGTGGGGGCAGGGCACTGAAGCTTTCTTT	CASSLWGQGTEAFF
NA	TRBJ1-3	TRBV5-6	NA	TGTGCCAGCAGCCGGTTTACAGGGAAGTCCGTAGAAGGAAACACCATATATTTT	CASSRFTGKSVEGNTIYF
NA	TRBJ1-4	TRBV19	NA	TGTGCCAGTAGTATCGGACAGCTTAATGAAAAACTGTTTTTT	CASSIGQLNEKLFF
NA	TRBJ1-2	TRBV27	NA	TGTGCCAGCAGTTATGCAGGCTCCTATGGCTACACCTTC	CASSYAGSYGYTF
NA	TRBJ1-3	TRBV7-2	NA	TGTGCCAGCAGCTTACCCGCCTCTGGAAACACCATATATTTT	CASSLPASGNTIYF
NA	TRBJ1-5	TRBV10-3	NA	TGTGCCATCAGTGAGTCGGTCCTCGATTATAGCAATCAGCCCCAGCATTTT	CAISESVLDYSNQPQHF
NA	TRBJ2-7	TRBV12-5	once	TGTGCTAGTGGTTTGGTGTACGAGCAGTACTTC	CASGLVYEQYF
TRBD1	TRBJ1-1	TRBV9	few	TGTGCCAGCAGTCTTACTTCAGGGGGAATAACTGAAGCTTTCTTT	CASSLTSGGITEAFF
TRBD1	TRBJ1-5	TRBV6-6	NA	TGTGCCAGCAGTCCACAGGGGAATCAGCCCCAGCATTTT	CASSPQGNQPQHF
TRBD1	TRBJ1-2	TRBV15	NA	TGTGCCACCAGTTCCGGCGGACAGGAGAACTATGGCTACACCTTC	CATSSGGQENYGYTF
NA	TRBJ2-1	TRBV6-1	NA	TGTGCCAGCAGTGAAGCATGGGGGTTTTCCTACAATGAGCAGTTCTTC	CASSEAWGFSYNEQFF
TRBD1	TRBJ1-5	TRBV4-3	once	TGCGCCAGCAGCCAAGGGACAGGGGGCTATCAGCCCCAGCATTTT	CASSQGTGGYQPQHF
NA	TRBJ1-1	TRBV5-1	NA	TGCGCCAGCAGGACAGGAGCTCAGGGGAGGACTGAAGCTTTCTTT	CASRTGAQGRTEAFF
NA	TRBJ1-4	TRBV19	NA	TGTGCCAGTAGTACCCAGGTTAATGAAAAACTGTTTTTT	CASSTQVNEKLFF
TRBD1	TRBJ2-4	TRBV27	NA	TGTGCCAGCAGCCCGGCAGGGGGCGGCAAAAACATTCAGTACTTC	CASSPAGGGKNIQYF
TRBD1	TRBJ1-4	TRBV15	NA	TGTGCCACCAGCAGAGAATGGGGCAGGGGGCTGGAGGATGAAAAACTGTTTTTT	CATSREWGRGLEDEKLFF
TRBD1	TRBJ1-2	TRBV30	NA	TGTGCCTGGAGACTTCCGGGACAGGGCGGCTATGGCTACACCTTC	CAWRLPGQGGYGYTF
NA	TRBJ2-3	TRBV24-1	NA	TGTGCCACCAGTGATCCCGGCGAGGCCCCAAGGACAGATACGCAGTATTTT	CATSDPGEAPRTDTQYF
NA	TRBJ2-1	TRBV27	NA	TGTGCCAGCAGCCCGCCCCCTCAGGGGGGTTCCTACAATGAGCAGTTCTTC	CASSPPPQGGSYNEQFF
NA	TRBJ2-1	TRBV10-3	NA	TGTGCCATCAGTGAGTCTGGACGAGTGAGCTCCTACAATGAGCAGTTCTTC	CAISESGRVSSYNEQFF
NA	TRBJ1-5	TRBV28	NA	TGTGCCGGGCGAAAGGGGGGGCACGATCAGCCCCAGCATTTT	CAGRKGGHDQPQHF
NA	TRBJ2-2	TRBV7-2	few	TGTGCCAGCAGCTTAGCGCCCAGGCACACCGGGGAGCTGTTTTTT	CASSLAPRHTGELFF
TRBD1	TRBJ1-1	TRBV12-3/TRBV12-4	NA	TGTGCCAGCAGGCCGACAGGGGCTGAAGCTTTCTTT	CASRPTGAEAFF
TRBD1	TRBJ1-2	TRBV5-1	NA	TGCGCCAGCAGCTTGGATACAGGGGGGAGGTATGGCTACACCTTC	CASSLDTGGRYGYTF
NA	TRBJ1-6	TRBV3-1/TRBV3-2	NA	TGTGCCAGCAGCCACGACGGGGAGGGACCCCTCCACTTT	CASSHDGEGPLHF
NA	TRBJ1-2	TRBV19	NA	TGTGCCAGTAGTATAGCAGGGGCCTATGGCTACACCTTC	CASSIAGAYGYTF
NA	TRBJ2-3	TRBV5-1	NA	TGCGCCAGCAGCTTTAACACAGATACGCAGTATTTT	CASSFNTDTQYF
NA	TRBJ1-2	TRBV19	once	TGTGCCAGTAGTATCCAACGCCAGGCAGGCGCTAACTATGGCTACACCTTC	CASSIQRQAGANYGYTF
NA	TRBJ1-5	TRBV5-1	NA	TGCGCCAGCAGCTTGAGAGAAAATCAGCCCCAGCATTTT	CASSLRENQPQHF
NA	TRBJ2-7	TRBV5-1	NA	TGCGCCAGCAGCCCCGGACGGACCTACGAGCAGTACTTC	CASSPGRTYEQYF
NA	TRBJ2-7	TRBV15	NA	TGTGCCACCAGCCCAGGGAGGGGGCCAGGGTCCTACGAGCAGTACTTC	CATSPGRGPGSYEQYF
TRBD1	TRBJ1-1	TRBV18	NA	TGTGCCAGCTCACCGTCTGGACAGGGGGTCACTGAAGCTTTCTTT	CASSPSGQGVTEAFF
NA	TRBJ1-5	TRBV3-1/TRBV3-2	once	TGTGCCAGCAGCCAAGCTGGGACCCCAGGGGCCCAGCATTTT	CASSQAGTPGAQHF
NA	TRBJ1-5	TRBV5-6	NA	TGTGCCAGCAGCTTGTGGGGGTTGGGCAATCAGCCCCAGCATTTT	CASSLWGLGNQPQHF
TRBD2	TRBJ2-1	TRBV10-1	NA	TGCGCCAGCAGTGAGTATCGCGGGAGTAGCCACAATGAGCAGTTCTTC	CASSEYRGSSHNEQFF
NA	TRBJ1-1	TRBV3-1/TRBV3-2	NA	TGTGCCAGCAGCCAAGGTGGGGTCGAAGCTTTCTTT	CASSQGGVEAFF
NA	TRBJ2-7	TRBV5-1	NA	TGCGCCAGCAGCACCGACGGAGACTCCTACGAGCAGTACTTC	CASSTDGDSYEQYF
NA	TRBJ1-1	TRBV5-1	NA	TGCGCCAGCAATACAGGGCCGGGCACTGAAGCTTTCTTT	CASNTGPGTEAFF
NA	TRBJ1-6	TRBV12-3/TRBV12-4	once	TGTGCCAGCAGTTACAGGGTCGACTCACCCCTCCACTTT	CASSYRVDSPLHF
NA	TRBJ1-1	TRBV3-1/TRBV3-2	NA	TGTGCCAGCAGTATGACCGGGACCAACGTCAAAGCTTTCTTT	CASSMTGTNVKAFF
NA	TRBJ2-1	TRBV30	NA	TGTGCCTGGAGACATACCACAGGAACAAACAATGAGCAGTTCTTC	CAWRHTTGTNNEQFF
NA	TRBJ1-3	TRBV2	NA	TGTGCCAGCAGCTTTACCGGACAGCGGAGCTCTGGAAACACCATATATTTT	CASSFTGQRSSGNTIYF
NA	TRBJ1-1	TRBV6-5	NA	TGTGCCAGCAGTTCTGGAACGGGGGACGGTACTGAAGCTTTCTTT	CASSSGTGDGTEAFF
NA	TRBJ2-2	TRBV19	NA	TGTGCCAGTATACAACGGTCCAGGGGAACCCCTCATTCAGGGGAGCTGTTTTTT	CASIQRSRGTPHSGELFF
TRBD1	TRBJ1-5	TRBV6-5	NA	TGTGCCAGCAGTAGGGACAGAGATCAGCCCCAGCATTTT	CASSRDRDQPQHF
NA	TRBJ2-5	TRBV5-6	once	TGTGCCAGCAGCGCCGAGGAAGAGACCCAGTACTTC	CASSAEEETQYF
TRBD1	TRBJ1-5	TRBV19	NA	TGTGCCAGTACCCCGACAGGGGGCAGGGTTCAGCCCCAGCATTTT	CASTPTGGRVQPQHF
NA	TRBJ1-5	TRBV28	NA	TGTGCCAGCAGTTCCGAGATTTGGGGCGGCAATCAGCCCCAGCATTTT	CASSSEIWGGNQPQHF
NA	TRBJ1-3	TRBV11-2	NA	TGTGCCAGCAGCTACTCCACAGGGCCGGCCGACTCTGGAAACACCATATATTTT	CASSYSTGPADSGNTIYF
NA	TRBJ1-6	TRBV7-2	NA	TGTGCCAGCAGCTTTGGCAGCAATTCACCCCTCCACTTT	CASSFGSNSPLHF
NA	TRBJ1-6	TRBV5-1	NA	TGCGCCAGCAGCTTGGAGAGTTCCTCCTATAATTCACCCCTCCACTTT	CASSLESSSYNSPLHF
NA	TRBJ2-1	TRBV5-4	NA	TGTGCCAGCAGCATCGGCGGGAACGGCAATGAGCAGTTCTTC	CASSIGGNGNEQFF
NA	TRBJ1-1	TRBV7-8	NA	TGTGCCAGCAGTAGAACAAGGAACACTGAAGCTTTCTTT	CASSRTRNTEAFF
NA	TRBJ1-1	TRBV6-5	NA	TGTGCCAGCAGTTACTCTGGGATCAGGATGAACACTGAAGCTTTCTTT	CASSYSGIRMNTEAFF
NA	TRBJ1-5	TRBV5-1	NA	TGCGCCAGCAGCTTGGAAAGTTCGAATCAGCCCCAGCATTTT	CASSLESSNQPQHF
TRBD1	TRBJ2-7	TRBV19	NA	TGTGCCAGTGGGACAGGGGGCTACGAGCAGTACTTC	CASGTGGYEQYF